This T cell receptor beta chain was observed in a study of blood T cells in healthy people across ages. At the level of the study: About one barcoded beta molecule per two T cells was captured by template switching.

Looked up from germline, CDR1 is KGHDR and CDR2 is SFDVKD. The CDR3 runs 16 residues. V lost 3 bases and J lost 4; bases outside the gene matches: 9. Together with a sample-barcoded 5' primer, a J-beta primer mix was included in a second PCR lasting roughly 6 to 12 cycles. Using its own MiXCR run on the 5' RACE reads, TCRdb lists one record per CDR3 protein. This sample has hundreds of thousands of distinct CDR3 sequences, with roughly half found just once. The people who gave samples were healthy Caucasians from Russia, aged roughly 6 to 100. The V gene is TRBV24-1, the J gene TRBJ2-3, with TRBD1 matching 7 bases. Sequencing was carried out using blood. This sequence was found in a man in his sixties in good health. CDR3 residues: CATSDPGGSLSDTQYF. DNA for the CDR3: TGTGCCACCAGTGATCCAGGGGGTTCCCTTTCAGATACGCAGTATTTT.